Listed below are T cell receptor beta chains from one sample, sequenced in a study of cytomegalovirus exposure and HLA in healthy donors. Sequencing was performed with immunoSEQ multiplex PCR; in TCRdb, only in-frame clones are kept and a portion is missing. The table shows 95,000 to 150,000 clones, with 80% occurring only once. Input material: PBMCs. The receptor set was obtained from a man over 45 in good health and CMV-seronegative. Each CDR3 is given with its conserved first and last residue. D genes are given only for firm matches. Expanded clones are given a class, and other clones once, few, many or no size at all.

abundance	j_gene	v_gene	d_gene	CDR3aa	CDR3nt
-	TRBJ2-7	TRBV7-3	TRBD1	CASSGAQGAEQYF	TGTGCCAGCAGCGGAGCACAGGGGGCCGAGCAGTACTTC
-	TRBJ1-5	TRBV6-1	TRBD1	CASQTGTGNQPQHF	TGTGCCAGTCAAACCGGGACAGGGAATCAGCCCCAGCATTTT
-	TRBJ2-2	TRBV7-9	TRBD2	CASSLVGLAANTGELFF	TGTGCCAGCAGCTTAGTAGGACTAGCGGCGAACACCGGGGAGCTGTTTTTT
-	TRBJ2-2	TRBV28	-	CASRDINTGELFF	TGTGCCAGCAGGGACATCAACACCGGGGAGCTGTTTTTT
-	TRBJ1-6	TRBV5-1	TRBD1	CASSKGQDNSPLHF	TGCGCCAGCAGCAAGGGACAGGATAATTCACCCCTCCACTTT
-	TRBJ2-2	TRBV2	TRBD1	CASTWQGATGELFF	TGTGCCAGCACTTGGCAGGGGGCAACCGGGGAGCTGTTTTTT
-	TRBJ2-1	TRBV6-1	TRBD2	CASSELAGGNNEQFF	TGTGCCAGCAGTGAACTAGCGGGAGGGAACAATGAGCAGTTCTTC
-	TRBJ1-6	TRBV9	TRBD1	CASSPSGTGVSPLHF	TGTGCCAGCAGCCCGAGCGGGACAGGGGTTTCACCCCTCCACTTT
-	TRBJ2-3	TRBV7-2	TRBD2	CASSSASGGASDTQYF	TGTGCCAGCAGCTCGGCTAGCGGGGGGGCTTCAGATACGCAGTATTTT
once	TRBJ1-2	TRBV10-3	-	CAIRGAADGYTF	TGTGCCATTCGCGGGGCAGCCGATGGCTACACCTTC
-	TRBJ2-7	TRBV29-1	-	CSVGRDGAREQYF	TGCAGCGTGGGCAGGGATGGGGCTCGCGAGCAGTACTTC
-	TRBJ2-3	TRBV18	TRBD1	CASSPGTGGTDTQYF	TGTGCCAGCTCACCGGGGACAGGGGGCACAGATACGCAGTATTTT